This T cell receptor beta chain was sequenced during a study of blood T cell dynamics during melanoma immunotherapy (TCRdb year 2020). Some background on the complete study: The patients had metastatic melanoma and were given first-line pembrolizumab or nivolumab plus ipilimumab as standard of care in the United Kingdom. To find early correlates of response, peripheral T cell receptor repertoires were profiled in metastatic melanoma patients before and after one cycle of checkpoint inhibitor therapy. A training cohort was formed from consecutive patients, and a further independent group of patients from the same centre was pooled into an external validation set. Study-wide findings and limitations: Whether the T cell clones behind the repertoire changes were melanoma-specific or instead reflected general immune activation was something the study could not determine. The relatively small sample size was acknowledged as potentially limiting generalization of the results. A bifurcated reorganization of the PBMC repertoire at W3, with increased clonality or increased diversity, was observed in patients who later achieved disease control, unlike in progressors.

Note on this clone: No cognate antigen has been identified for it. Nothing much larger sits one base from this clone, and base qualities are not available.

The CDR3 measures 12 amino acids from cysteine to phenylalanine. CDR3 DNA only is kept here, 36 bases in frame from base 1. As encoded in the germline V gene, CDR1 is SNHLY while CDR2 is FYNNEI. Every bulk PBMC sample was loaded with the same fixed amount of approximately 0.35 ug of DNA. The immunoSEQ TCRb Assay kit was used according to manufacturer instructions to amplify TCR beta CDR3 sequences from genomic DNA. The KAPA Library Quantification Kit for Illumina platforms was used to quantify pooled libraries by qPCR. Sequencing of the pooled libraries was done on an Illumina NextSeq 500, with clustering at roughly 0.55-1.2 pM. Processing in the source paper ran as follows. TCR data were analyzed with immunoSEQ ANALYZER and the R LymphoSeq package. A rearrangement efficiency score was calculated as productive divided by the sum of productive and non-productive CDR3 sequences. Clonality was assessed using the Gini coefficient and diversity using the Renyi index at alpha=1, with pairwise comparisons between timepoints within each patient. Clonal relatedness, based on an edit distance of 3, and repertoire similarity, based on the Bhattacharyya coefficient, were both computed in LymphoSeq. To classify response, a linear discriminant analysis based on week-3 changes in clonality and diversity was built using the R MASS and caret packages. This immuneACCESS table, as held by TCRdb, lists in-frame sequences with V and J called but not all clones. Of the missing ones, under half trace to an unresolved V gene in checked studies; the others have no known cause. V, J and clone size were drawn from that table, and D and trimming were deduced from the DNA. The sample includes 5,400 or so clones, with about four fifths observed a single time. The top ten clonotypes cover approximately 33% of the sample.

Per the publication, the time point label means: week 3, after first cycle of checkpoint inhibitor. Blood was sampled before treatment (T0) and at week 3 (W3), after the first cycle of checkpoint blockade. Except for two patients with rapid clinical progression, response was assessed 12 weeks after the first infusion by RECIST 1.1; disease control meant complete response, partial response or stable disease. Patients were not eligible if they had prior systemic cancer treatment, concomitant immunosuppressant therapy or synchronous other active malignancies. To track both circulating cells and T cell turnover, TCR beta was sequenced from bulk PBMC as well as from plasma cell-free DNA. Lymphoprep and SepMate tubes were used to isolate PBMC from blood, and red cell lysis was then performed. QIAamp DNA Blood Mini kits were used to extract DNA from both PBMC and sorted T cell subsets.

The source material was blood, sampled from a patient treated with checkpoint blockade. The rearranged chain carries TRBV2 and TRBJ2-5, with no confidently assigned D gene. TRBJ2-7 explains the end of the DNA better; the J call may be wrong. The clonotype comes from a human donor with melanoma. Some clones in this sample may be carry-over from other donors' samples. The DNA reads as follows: TGTGCCAGCATGCGAGAGACCTACGAGCAGTACTTC. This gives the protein CASMRETYEQYF.